The rows below give T cell receptor beta chains drawn from one sample of a study of blood T cell repertoires in COVID-19. Here immunoSEQ multiplex PCR was the method, and the copy in TCRdb shows in-frame clones only, minus some. The table records about 74,000 clones, under 95% of them present only once. The sequenced sample was peripheral blood. The receptors come from a human donor in a cohort sampled during active COVID-19. Each CDR3 is given with its conserved first and last residue. Fields, in order: V gene, J gene, D gene, clone size, CDR3 protein, CDR3 DNA. A D gene is named only where the DNA matches it firmly. Only part of the rows carry a size: once, few, many, or a class if the clone is expanded.

>TRBV27|TRBJ2-7|NA|NA
CASSLASDVSYEQYF
TGTGCCAGCAGTTTAGCAAGCGACGTTTCCTACGAGCAGTACTTC
>TRBV3-1/TRBV3-2|TRBJ1-1|NA|NA
CASSLGTSSTEAFF
TGTGCCAGCAGTTTGGGCACCTCTTCCACTGAAGCTTTCTTT
>TRBV9|TRBJ1-2|TRBD1|NA
CASSVGDRVYYGYTF
TGTGCCAGCAGCGTAGGTGACAGGGTTTACTATGGCTACACCTTC
>TRBV19|TRBJ2-7|TRBD1|NA
CASSRDRGYEQYF
TGTGCCAGTAGCAGGGACAGGGGCTACGAGCAGTACTTC
>TRBV28|TRBJ1-1|NA|NA
CASINPSRLNTEAFF
TGTGCCAGCATAAACCCCAGCAGGCTGAACACTGAAGCTTTCTTT
>TRBV6-2/TRBV6-3|TRBJ2-1|NA|NA
CASSYLSYNEQFF
TGTGCCAGCAGTTATCTCTCCTACAATGAGCAGTTCTTC
>TRBV3-1/TRBV3-2|TRBJ2-3|TRBD2|NA
CASSQGLAQYF
TGTGCCAGCAGCCAGGGACTAGCGCAGTATTTT
>TRBV27|TRBJ2-2|TRBD1|NA
CASSSGQGRTGELFF
TGTGCCAGCAGCAGCGGACAGGGGAGGACCGGGGAGCTGTTTTTT
>TRBV15|TRBJ2-1|TRBD1|NA
CATSREQGRYEQFF
TGTGCCACCAGCAGAGAACAGGGGCGCTATGAGCAGTTCTTC
>TRBV29-1|TRBJ2-7|TRBD1|few
CSFWTGGHEQYF
TGCAGCTTCTGGACAGGGGGACACGAGCAGTACTTC
>TRBV9|TRBJ2-3|TRBD2|NA
CASSVSPLAGSTDTQYF
TGTGCCAGCAGCGTTTCACCACTAGCGGGAAGCACAGATACGCAGTATTTT
>TRBV4-1|TRBJ1-2|NA|NA
CASSQPPADSPTFGGYTF
TGCGCCAGCAGCCAACCCCCCGCGGACAGTCCTACCTTTGGGGGCTACACCTTC
>TRBV5-1|TRBJ2-2|TRBD2|NA
CASSLARGTSGRSGELFF
TGCGCCAGCAGCTTGGCCCGGGGGACTAGCGGGAGATCCGGGGAGCTGTTTTTT
>TRBV30|TRBJ2-1|NA|NA
CAWSVVGSSYNEQFF
TGTGCCTGGAGTGTTGTCGGGAGCTCCTACAATGAGCAGTTCTTC
>TRBV7-2|TRBJ2-3|NA|NA
CASSNQVPDTQYF
TGTGCCAGCAGTAACCAGGTTCCAGATACGCAGTATTTT
>TRBV7-9|TRBJ1-4|NA|few
CASSPTRDEKLFF
TGTGCCAGCAGTCCGACCAGGGATGAAAAACTGTTTTTT
>TRBV5-4|TRBJ1-1|NA|NA
CASSLALGRNTEAFF
TGTGCCAGCAGCTTGGCCTTAGGGAGGAACACTGAAGCTTTCTTT
>TRBV19|TRBJ1-3|NA|NA
CASNRPGDHSGNTIYF
TGTGCCAGTAATCGTCCGGGGGACCACTCTGGAAACACCATATATTTT
>TRBV19|TRBJ2-1|TRBD1|NA
CASSMSPGQGAYNEQFF
TGTGCCAGTAGTATGTCCCCGGGACAGGGGGCCTACAATGAGCAGTTCTTC
>TRBV7-9|TRBJ2-7|NA|NA
CASSLSGSYEQYF
TGTGCCAGCAGCTTGTCCGGGTCCTACGAGCAGTACTTC
>TRBV5-5|TRBJ2-2|TRBD2|NA
CASSFAGVGELFF
TGTGCCAGCAGCTTTGCGGGAGTAGGGGAGCTGTTTTTT
>TRBV28|TRBJ2-7|TRBD2|NA
CASSFSYRLALSYEQYF
TGTGCCAGCAGTTTCTCCTATAGACTAGCGCTCAGCTACGAGCAGTACTTC
>TRBV29-1|TRBJ2-3|TRBD1|NA
CSVARTGNLDTQYF
TGCAGCGTCGCCCGGACAGGAAACTTGGATACGCAGTATTTT
>TRBV5-1|TRBJ1-1|NA|NA
CASSSGGTPRNTEAFF
TGCGCCAGCAGCTCTGGGGGGACTCCACGAAACACTGAAGCTTTCTTT
>TRBV10-3|TRBJ1-6|NA|NA
CAISPSGGRDSPLHF
TGTGCCATCAGTCCTTCTGGGGGGAGGGATTCACCCCTCCACTTT
>TRBV13|TRBJ1-4|NA|NA
CASSLRGPTTNEKLFF
TGTGCCAGCAGCCTCAGGGGACCAACAACTAATGAAAAACTGTTTTTT
>TRBV2|TRBJ1-6|NA|few
CASSEGGNSPLHF
TGTGCCAGCAGTGAAGGTGGCAATTCACCCCTCCACTTT
>TRBV6-5|TRBJ2-3|TRBD2|NA
CASSYDTSGTTDTQYF
TGTGCCAGCAGTTACGACACTAGCGGGACCACAGATACGCAGTATTTT
>TRBV6-2/TRBV6-3|TRBJ2-7|NA|NA
CASSYLAGSYEQYF
TGTGCCAGCAGTTACCTCGCGGGGAGTTACGAGCAGTACTTC
>TRBV5-4|TRBJ1-1|NA|once
CASSLDATKAFF
TGTGCCAGCAGCTTGGACGCGACAAAAGCTTTCTTT
>TRBV29-1|TRBJ2-7|NA|NA
CSATVKSSYEQYF
TGCAGCGCCACGGTGAAGAGCTCCTACGAGCAGTACTTC
>TRBV9|TRBJ2-1|TRBD2|NA
CASSVGGTSGSSSYNEQFF
TGTGCCAGCAGCGTAGGTGGGACTAGCGGGTCCAGCTCCTACAATGAGCAGTTCTTC
>TRBV7-2|TRBJ1-6|NA|once
CASSLDPRSGNSPLHF
TGTGCCAGCAGCCTAGATCCCCGATCCGGTAATTCACCCCTCCACTTT
>TRBV29-1|TRBJ2-2|TRBD1|once
CSVDRGGTGELFF
TGCAGCGTGGACAGGGGTGGGACCGGGGAGCTGTTTTTT
>TRBV29-1|TRBJ2-3|TRBD2|NA
CSVEVAGNTDTQYF
TGCAGCGTCGAGGTAGCGGGAAACACAGATACGCAGTATTTT
>TRBV28|TRBJ1-4|TRBD1|NA
CASSSTGRGEKLFF
TGTGCCAGCAGCTCGACAGGGAGAGGCGAAAAACTGTTTTTT
>TRBV2|TRBJ1-2|NA|NA
CASTEEGSGGYTF
TGTGCCAGCACCGAGGAGGGGAGCGGTGGCTACACCTTC
>TRBV12-3/TRBV12-4|TRBJ2-7|NA|NA
CASSSEGGYEQYF
TGTGCCAGCAGTTCCGAAGGGGGCTACGAGCAGTACTTC
>TRBV19|TRBJ1-5|NA|NA
CASRAGALNQPQHF
TGTGCCAGTAGGGCAGGGGCCCTCAATCAGCCCCAGCATTTT
>TRBV11-3|TRBJ2-1|NA|NA
CASSRGLTEGEQFF
TGTGCCAGCAGCAGGGGACTCACCGAAGGGGAGCAGTTCTTC
>TRBV23-1|TRBJ2-1|TRBD1|NA
CASSQSPRDRDKGWEQFF
TGCGCCAGCAGTCAATCCCCCCGTGACAGGGATAAGGGATGGGAGCAGTTCTTC
>TRBV3-1/TRBV3-2|TRBJ2-2|TRBD2|NA
CASSPRAGEESPGELFF
TGTGCCAGCAGCCCTCGCGCGGGGGAGGAGAGTCCCGGGGAGCTGTTTTTT
>TRBV3-1/TRBV3-2|TRBJ2-5|TRBD1|NA
CASGTPGTGSGTQYF
TGTGCCAGCGGGACACCCGGGACAGGGAGCGGGACCCAGTACTTC
>TRBV7-9|TRBJ1-1|NA|few
CASSGSGKGAFF
TGTGCCAGCAGCGGTAGCGGGAAGGGGGCTTTCTTT
>TRBV7-2|TRBJ2-2|TRBD2|NA
CASSLKASGTLPGTGELFF
TGTGCCAGCAGCTTAAAAGCTAGCGGGACTCTACCGGGCACCGGGGAGCTGTTTTTT
>TRBV2|TRBJ2-3|TRBD2|NA
CASSVGLAGGTDTQYF
TGTGCCAGCAGTGTCGGACTAGCGGGGGGCACAGATACGCAGTATTTT
>TRBV28|TRBJ2-7|TRBD1|NA
CASSLWDRAYEQYF
TGTGCCAGCAGTCTCTGGGACAGGGCCTACGAGCAGTACTTC
>TRBV11-3|TRBJ2-2|NA|NA
CASSLVTNTGELFF
TGTGCCAGCAGCTTAGTCACGAACACCGGGGAGCTGTTTTTT
>TRBV7-8|TRBJ2-3|NA|NA
CASSLASGWSTDTQYF
TGTGCCAGCAGCTTAGCTTCAGGGTGGAGCACAGATACGCAGTATTTT
>TRBV4-2|TRBJ1-2|NA|NA
CASSQGHEGIYGYTF
TGTGCCAGCAGCCAAGGGCACGAGGGAATCTATGGCTACACCTTC